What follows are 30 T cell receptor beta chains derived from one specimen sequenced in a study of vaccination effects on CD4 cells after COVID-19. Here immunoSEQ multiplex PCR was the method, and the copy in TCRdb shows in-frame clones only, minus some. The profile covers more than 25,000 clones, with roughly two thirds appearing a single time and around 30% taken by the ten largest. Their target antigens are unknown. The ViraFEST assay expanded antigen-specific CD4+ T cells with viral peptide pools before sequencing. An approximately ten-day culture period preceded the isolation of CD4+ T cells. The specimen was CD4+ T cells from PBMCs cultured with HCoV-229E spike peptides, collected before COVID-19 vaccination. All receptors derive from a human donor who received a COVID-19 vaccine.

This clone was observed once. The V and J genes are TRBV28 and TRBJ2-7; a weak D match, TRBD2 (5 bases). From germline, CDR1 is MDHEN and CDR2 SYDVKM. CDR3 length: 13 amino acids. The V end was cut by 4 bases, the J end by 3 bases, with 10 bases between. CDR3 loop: CASSWGAGYEQYF. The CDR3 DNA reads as TGTGCCAGCAGTTGGGGTGCGGGCTACGAGCAGTACTTC.

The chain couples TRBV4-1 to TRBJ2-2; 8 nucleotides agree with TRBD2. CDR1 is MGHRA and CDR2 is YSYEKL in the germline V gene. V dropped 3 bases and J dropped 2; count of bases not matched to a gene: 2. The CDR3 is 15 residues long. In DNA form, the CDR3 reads TGCGCCAGCAGCCAGAGCGGGAGAAACACCGGGGAGCTGTTTTTT. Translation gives CASSQSGRNTGELFF.

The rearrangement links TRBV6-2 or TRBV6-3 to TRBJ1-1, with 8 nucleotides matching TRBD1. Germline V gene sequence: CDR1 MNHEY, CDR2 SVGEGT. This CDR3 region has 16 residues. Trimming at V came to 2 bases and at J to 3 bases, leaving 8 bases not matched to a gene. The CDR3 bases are TGTGCCAGCAGTTACCAAGGACAGGGAAGGGACACTGAAGCTTTCTTT. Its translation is CASSYQGQGRDTEAFF.

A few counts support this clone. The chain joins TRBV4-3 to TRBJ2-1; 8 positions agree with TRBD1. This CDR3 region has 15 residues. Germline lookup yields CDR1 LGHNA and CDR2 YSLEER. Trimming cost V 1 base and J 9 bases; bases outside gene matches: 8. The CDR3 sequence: CASSQADLDRGEQFF. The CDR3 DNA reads TGCGCCAGCAGCCAAGCCGACCTTGACAGGGGTGAGCAGTTCTTC.

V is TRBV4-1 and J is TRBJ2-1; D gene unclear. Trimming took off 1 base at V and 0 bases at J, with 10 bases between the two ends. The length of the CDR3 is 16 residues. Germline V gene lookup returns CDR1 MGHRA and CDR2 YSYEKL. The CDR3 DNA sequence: TGCGCCAGCAGCCAAGCACCCTACCGCTCCTACAATGAGCAGTTCTTC. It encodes CASSQAPYRSYNEQFF.

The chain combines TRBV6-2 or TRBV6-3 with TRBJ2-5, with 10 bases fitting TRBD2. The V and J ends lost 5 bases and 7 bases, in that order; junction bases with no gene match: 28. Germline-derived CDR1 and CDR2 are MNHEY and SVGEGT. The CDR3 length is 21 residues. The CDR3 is CASSQTPNLGTSDPWVRTQYF. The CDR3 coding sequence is TGTGCCAGCAGTCAAACCCCGAACCTCGGGACTAGCGACCCGTGGGTGCGGACCCAGTACTTC.

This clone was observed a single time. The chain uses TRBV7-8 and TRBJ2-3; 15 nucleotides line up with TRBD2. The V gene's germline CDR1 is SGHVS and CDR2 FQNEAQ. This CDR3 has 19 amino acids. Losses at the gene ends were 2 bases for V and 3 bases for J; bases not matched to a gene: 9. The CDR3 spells CASSLSSGLAGGRTDTQYF. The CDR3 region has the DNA TGTGCCAGCAGCTTAAGCTCGGGACTAGCGGGGGGTAGGACAGATACGCAGTATTTT.

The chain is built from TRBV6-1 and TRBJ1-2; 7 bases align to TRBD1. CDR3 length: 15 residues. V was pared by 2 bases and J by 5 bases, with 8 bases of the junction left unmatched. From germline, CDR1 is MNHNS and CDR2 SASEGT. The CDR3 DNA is TGTGCCAGCAGTGAAAGACAGGGCGTACCTTATGGCTACACCTTC. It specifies CASSERQGVPYGYTF.

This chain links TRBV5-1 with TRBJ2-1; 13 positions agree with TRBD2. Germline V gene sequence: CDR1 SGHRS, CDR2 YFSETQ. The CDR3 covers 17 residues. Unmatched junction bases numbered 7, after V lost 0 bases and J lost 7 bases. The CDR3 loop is CASSLAVGTSGINEQFF. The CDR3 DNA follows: TGCGCCAGCAGCTTGGCCGTCGGGACTAGCGGGATTAATGAGCAGTTCTTC.

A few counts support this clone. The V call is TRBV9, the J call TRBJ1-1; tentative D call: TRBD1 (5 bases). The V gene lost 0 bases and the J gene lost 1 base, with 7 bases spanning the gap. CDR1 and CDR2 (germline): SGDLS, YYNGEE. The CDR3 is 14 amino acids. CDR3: CASSVGTSNTEAFF. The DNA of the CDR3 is TGTGCCAGCAGCGTAGGGACATCGAACACTGAAGCTTTCTTT. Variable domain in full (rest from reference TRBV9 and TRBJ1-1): DSGVTQTPKHLITATGQRVTLRCSPRSGDLSVYWYQQSLDQGLQFLIQYYNGEERAKGNILERFSAQQFPDLHSELNLSSLELGDSALYFCASSVGTSNTEAFFGQGTRLTVV.

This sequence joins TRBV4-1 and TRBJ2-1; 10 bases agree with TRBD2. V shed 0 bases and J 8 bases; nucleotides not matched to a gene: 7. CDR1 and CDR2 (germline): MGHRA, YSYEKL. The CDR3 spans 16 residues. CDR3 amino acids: CASSQDPGLAIDEQFF. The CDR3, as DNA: TGCGCCAGCAGCCAAGACCCGGGACTAGCGATCGATGAGCAGTTCTTC.

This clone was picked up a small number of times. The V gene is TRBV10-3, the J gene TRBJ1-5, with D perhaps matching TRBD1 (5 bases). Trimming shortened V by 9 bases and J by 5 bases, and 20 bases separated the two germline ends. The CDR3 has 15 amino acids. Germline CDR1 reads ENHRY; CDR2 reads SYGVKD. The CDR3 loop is CAISDQGEAYQPQHF. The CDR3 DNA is TGTGCCATTTCAGACCAAGGGGAAGCCTATCAGCCCCAGCATTTT.

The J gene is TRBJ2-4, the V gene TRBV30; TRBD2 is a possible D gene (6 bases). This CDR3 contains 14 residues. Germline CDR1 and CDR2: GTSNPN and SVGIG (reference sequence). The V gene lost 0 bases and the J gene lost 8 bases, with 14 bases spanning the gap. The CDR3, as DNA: TGTGCCTGGAGTGTACTAAGGGACTTGGACATTCAGTACTTC. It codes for CAWSVLRDLDIQYF.

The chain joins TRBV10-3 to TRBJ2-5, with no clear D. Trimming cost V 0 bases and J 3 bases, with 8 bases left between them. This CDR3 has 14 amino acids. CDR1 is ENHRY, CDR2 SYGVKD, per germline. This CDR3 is CAISESLYEETQYF. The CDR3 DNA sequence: TGTGCCATCAGTGAGTCACTTTATGAAGAGACCCAGTACTTC.

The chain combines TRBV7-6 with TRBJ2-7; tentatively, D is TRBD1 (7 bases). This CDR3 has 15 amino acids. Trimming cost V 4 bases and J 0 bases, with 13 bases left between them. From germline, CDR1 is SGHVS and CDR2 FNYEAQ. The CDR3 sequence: CASSWGDSYSYEQYF. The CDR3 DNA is TGTGCCAGCAGCTGGGGGGACAGCTACTCCTACGAGCAGTACTTC.

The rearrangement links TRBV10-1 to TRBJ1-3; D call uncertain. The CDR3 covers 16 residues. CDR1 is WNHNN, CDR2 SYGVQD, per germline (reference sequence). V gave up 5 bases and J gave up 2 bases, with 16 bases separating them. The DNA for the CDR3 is TGCGCCAGCAGTTCTTTTACAGAGCGTCCTGGAAACACCATATATTTT. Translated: CASSSFTERPGNTIYF.

The CDR3 region is CASSKAPDNQPQHF. In DNA, the CDR3 is TGTGCCAGCAGCAAAGCGCCTGATAATCAGCCCCAGCATTTT. The rearrangement uses TRBV21-1 and TRBJ1-5. TRBV21-1 is an annotated pseudogene. There are 14 residues in the CDR3.

As DNA, the CDR3 is TGTGCCAGCAGTTACGAGACCGGAAATTCACCCCTCCACTTT. Protein sequence: CASSYETGNSPLHF. The chain recombines TRBV6-2 or TRBV6-3 with TRBJ1-6; D unresolved. V was pared by 2 bases and J by 7 bases, with 9 bases between. CDR3 length: 14 amino acids. Germline-derived CDR1 and CDR2 are MNHEY and SVGEGT.

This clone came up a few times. The CDR3 spells CASRIRGAGNTIYF. The CDR3 DNA follows: TGTGCCAGCAGAATACGGGGGGCTGGAAACACCATATATTTT. The V and J genes are TRBV7-9 and TRBJ1-3, with D possibly TRBD1 on 5 matching bases. Trimming took off 6 bases at V and 2 bases at J, with 11 bases between the two ends. The length of the CDR3 is 14 residues. The V gene's germline CDR1 is SEHNR and CDR2 FQNEAQ (reference sequence).

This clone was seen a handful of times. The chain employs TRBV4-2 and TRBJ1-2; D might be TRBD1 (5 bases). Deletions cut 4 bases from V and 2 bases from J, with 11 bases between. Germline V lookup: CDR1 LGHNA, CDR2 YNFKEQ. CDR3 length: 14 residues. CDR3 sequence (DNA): TGTGCCAGCAGCCGGGACTATCGGAACTATGGCTACACCTTC. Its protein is CASSRDYRNYGYTF.

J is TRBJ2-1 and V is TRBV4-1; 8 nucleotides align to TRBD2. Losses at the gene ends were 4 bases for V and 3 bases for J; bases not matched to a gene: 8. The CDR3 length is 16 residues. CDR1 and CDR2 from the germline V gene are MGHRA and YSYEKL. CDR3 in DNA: TGCGCCAGCAGCCGGGGGGAGCGGGGGAGCTACAATGAGCAGTTCTTC. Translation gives CASSRGERGSYNEQFF.

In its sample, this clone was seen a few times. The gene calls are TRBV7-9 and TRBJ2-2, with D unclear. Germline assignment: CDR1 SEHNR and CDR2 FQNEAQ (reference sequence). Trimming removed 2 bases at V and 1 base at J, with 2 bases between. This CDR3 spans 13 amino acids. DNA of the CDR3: TGTGCCAGCAGCTTACGGAACACCGGGGAGCTGTTTTTT. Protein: CASSLRNTGELFF.

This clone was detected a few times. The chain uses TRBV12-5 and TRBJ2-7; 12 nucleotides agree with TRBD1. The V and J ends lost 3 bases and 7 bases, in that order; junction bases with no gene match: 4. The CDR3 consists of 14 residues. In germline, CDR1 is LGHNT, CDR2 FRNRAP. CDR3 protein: CASGLWDRGREQYF. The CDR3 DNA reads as TGTGCTAGTGGTTTATGGGACAGGGGGCGAGAGCAGTACTTC.

CDR3 bases: TGTGCCAGCAGTTACAAGCCTCGGGACAGTGATTTGTTCTTC. It encodes CASSYKPRDSDLFF. V gene TRBV6-5 combines with J gene TRBJ2-1, with 7 nucleotides matching TRBD1. J gave up 15 bases and V 2 bases, and 13 bases lay outside the gene matches. The germline V gene encodes CDR1 MNHEY and CDR2 SVGAGI. This CDR3 spans 14 amino acids.

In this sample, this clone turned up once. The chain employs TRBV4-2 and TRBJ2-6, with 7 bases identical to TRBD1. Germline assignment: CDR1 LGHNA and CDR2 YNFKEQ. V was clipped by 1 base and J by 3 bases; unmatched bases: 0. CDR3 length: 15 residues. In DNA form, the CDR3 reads TGTGCCAGCAGCCAAGGACAGGGTGGGGCCAACGTCCTGACTTTC. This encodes CASSQGQGGANVLTF.

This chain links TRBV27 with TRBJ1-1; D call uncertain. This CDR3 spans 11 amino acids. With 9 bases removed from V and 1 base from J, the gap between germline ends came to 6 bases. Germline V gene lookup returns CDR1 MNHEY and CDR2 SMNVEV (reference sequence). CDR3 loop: CASIENTEAFF. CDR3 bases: TGTGCCAGTATCGAGAACACTGAAGCTTTCTTT.

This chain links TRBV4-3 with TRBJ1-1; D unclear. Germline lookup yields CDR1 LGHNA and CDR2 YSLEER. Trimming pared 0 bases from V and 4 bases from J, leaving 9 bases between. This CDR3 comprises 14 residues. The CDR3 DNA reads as TGCGCCAGCAGCCAAGATCGAGGAGGCACTGAAGCTTTCTTT. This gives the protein CASSQDRGGTEAFF.

The CDR3 coding sequence is TGTGCCAGCAGCTTGGGCTCTGGAAACACCATATATTTT. It encodes CASSLGSGNTIYF. V usage is TRBV5-4 and J usage is TRBJ1-3; D gene uncertain. The CDR3 sequence is 13 residues long. V was clipped by 0 bases and J by 0 bases, with 1 base between them. The germline gives CDR1 SGHNT, CDR2 YYREEE (reference sequence).

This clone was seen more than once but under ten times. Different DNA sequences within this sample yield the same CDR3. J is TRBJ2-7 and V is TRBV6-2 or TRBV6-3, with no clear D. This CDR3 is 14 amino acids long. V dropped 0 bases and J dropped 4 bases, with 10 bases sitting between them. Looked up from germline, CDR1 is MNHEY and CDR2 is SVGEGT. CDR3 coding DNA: TGTGCCAGCAGTTACTCAGGGCAGTCATACGAGCAGTACTTC. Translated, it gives CASSYSGQSYEQYF.

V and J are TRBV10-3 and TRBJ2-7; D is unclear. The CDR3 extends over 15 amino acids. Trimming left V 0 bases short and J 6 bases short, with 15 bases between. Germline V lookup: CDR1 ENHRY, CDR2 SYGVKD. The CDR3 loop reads CAISESAKRSVEQYF. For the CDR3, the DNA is TGTGCCATCAGTGAGTCTGCCAAGAGGTCGGTCGAGCAGTACTTC.